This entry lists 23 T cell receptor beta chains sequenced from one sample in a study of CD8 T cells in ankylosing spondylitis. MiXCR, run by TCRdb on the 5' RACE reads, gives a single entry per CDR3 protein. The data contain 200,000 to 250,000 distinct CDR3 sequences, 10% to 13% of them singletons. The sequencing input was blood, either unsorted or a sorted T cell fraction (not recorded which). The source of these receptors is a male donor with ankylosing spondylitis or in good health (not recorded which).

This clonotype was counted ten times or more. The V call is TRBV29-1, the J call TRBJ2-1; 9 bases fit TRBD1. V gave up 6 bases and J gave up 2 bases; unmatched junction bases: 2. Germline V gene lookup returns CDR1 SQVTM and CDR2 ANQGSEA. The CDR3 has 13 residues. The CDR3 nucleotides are TGCAGCGTGGGGACAGGGACCTACAATGAGCAGTTCTTC. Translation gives CSVGTGTYNEQFF.

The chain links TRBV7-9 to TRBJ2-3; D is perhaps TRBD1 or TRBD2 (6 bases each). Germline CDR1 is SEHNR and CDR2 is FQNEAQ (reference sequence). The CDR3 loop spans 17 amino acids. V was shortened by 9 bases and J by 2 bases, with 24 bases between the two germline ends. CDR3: CASSTGTSRGHTDTQYF. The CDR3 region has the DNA TGTGCCAGTTCAACCGGGACTTCGAGGGGACACACAGATACGCAGTATTTT.

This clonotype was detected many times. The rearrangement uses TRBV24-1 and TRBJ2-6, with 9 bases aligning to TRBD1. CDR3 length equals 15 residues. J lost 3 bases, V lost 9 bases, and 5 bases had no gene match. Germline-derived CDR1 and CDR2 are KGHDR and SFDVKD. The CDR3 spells CATGQGPFGANVLTF. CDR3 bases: TGTGCCACCGGACAGGGGCCTTTTGGGGCCAACGTCCTGACTTTC.

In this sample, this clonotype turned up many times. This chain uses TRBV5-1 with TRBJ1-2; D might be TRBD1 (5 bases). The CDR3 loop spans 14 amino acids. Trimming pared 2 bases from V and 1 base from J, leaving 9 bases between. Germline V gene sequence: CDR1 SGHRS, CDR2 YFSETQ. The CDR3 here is CASSFGGSNYGYTF. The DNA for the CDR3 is TGCGCCAGCAGCTTCGGGGGGAGTAACTATGGCTACACCTTC.

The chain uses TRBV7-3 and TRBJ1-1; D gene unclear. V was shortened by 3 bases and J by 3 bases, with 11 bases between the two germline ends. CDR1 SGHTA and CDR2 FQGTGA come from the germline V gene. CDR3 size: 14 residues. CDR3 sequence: CASSLIGLDTEAFF. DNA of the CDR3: TGTGCCAGCAGCTTGATAGGGCTAGACACTGAAGCTTTCTTT.

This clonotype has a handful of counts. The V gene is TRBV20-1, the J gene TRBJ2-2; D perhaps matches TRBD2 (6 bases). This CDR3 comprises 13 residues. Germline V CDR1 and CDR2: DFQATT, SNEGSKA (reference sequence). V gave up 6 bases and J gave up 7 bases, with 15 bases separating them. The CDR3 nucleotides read TGCAGTGCCACCCGGATCGGGGGCGGGGAGCTGTTTTTT. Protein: CSATRIGGGELFF.

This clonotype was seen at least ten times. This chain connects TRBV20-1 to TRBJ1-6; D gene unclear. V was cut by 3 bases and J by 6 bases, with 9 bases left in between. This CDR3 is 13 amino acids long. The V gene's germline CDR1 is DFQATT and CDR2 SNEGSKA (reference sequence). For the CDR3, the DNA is TGCAGTGCTAGCACATACAGTAATTCACCCCTCCACTTT. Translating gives CSASTYSNSPLHF.

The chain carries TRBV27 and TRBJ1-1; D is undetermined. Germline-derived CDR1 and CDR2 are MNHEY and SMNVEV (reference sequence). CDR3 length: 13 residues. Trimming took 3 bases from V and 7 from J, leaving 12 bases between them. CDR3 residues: CASSLSGGYEAFF. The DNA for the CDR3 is TGTGCCAGCAGTTTGTCGGGAGGATATGAAGCTTTCTTT.

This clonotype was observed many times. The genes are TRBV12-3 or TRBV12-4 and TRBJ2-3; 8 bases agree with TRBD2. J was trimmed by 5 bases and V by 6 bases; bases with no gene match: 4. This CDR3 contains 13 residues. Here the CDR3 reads CASRTSVKDTQYF. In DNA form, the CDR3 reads TGTGCCAGCAGGACTAGCGTGAAAGATACGCAGTATTTT.

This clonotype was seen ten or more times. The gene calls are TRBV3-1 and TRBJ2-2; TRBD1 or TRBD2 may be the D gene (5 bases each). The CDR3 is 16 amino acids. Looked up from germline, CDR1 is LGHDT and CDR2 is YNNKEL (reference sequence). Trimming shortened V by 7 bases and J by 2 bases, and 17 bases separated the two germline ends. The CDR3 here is CASTRAGQGNTGELFF. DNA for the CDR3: TGTGCCAGCACCCGCGCGGGTCAGGGAAACACCGGGGAGCTGTTTTTT.

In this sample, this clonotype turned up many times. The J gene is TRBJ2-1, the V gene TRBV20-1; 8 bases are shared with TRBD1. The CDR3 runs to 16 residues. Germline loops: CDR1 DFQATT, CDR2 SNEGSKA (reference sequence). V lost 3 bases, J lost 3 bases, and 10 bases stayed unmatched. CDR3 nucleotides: TGCAGTGCTAGCCCACCCCCAGGGGGCGTCTACAATGAGCAGTTCTTC. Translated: CSASPPPGGVYNEQFF.

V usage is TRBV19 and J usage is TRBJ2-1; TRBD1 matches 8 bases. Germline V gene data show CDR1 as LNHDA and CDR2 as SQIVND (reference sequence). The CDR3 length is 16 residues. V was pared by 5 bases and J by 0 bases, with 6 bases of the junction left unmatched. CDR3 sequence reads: CASSSDRGISYNEQFF. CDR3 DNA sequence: TGTGCCAGTAGTTCCGACAGGGGAATCTCCTACAATGAGCAGTTCTTC.

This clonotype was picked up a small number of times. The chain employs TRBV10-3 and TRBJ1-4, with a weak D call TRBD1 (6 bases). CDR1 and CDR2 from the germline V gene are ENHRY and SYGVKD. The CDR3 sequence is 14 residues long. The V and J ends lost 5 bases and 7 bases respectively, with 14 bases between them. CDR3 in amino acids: CAISSTGGVEKLFF. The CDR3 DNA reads TGTGCCATCAGTTCGACAGGAGGAGTTGAAAAACTGTTTTTT.

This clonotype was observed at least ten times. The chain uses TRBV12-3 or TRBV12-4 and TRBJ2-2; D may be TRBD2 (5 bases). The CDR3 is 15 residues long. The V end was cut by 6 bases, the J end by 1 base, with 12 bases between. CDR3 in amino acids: CASSHRGKNTGELFF. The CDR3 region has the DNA TGTGCCAGCAGCCACCGGGGAAAGAACACCGGGGAGCTGTTTTTT.

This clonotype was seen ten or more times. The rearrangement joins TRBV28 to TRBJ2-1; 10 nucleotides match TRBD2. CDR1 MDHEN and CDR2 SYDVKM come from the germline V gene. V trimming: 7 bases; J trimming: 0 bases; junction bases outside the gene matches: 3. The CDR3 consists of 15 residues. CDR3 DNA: TGTGCCAGCATGGTAGCGGGAGGCTCCTACAATGAGCAGTTCTTC. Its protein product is CASMVAGGSYNEQFF.

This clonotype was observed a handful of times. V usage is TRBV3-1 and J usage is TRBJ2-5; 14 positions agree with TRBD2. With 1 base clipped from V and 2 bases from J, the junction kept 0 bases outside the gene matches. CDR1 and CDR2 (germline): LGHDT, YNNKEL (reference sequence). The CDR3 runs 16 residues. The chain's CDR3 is CASSQGLAGGQETQYF. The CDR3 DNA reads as TGTGCCAGCAGCCAAGGACTAGCGGGGGGGCAAGAGACCCAGTACTTC.

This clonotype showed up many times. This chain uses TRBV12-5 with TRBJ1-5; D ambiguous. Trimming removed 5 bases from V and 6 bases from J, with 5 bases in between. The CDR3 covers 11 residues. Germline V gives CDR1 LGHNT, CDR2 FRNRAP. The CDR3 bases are TGTGCTAGTGGTGATGGTCAGCCCCAGCATTTT. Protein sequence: CASGDGQPQHF.

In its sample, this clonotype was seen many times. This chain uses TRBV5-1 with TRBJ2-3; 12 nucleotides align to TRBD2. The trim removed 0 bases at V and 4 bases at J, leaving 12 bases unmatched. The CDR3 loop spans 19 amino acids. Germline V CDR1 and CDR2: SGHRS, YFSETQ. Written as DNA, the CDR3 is TGCGCCAGCAGCTTGGGACGGATAACGGGACTAGCGGGTGCAGATACGCAGTATTTT. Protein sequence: CASSLGRITGLAGADTQYF.

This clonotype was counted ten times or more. The CDR3 nucleotides are TGCAGTGCTAGGCGACTTACGGCCTACGAGCAGTACTTC. Translation: CSARRLTAYEQYF. The chain is built from TRBV20-1 and TRBJ2-7, with D uncertain. V was cut by 3 bases and J by 2 bases, with 11 bases left in between. The CDR3 is made up of 13 amino acids. The V gene's germline CDR1 is DFQATT and CDR2 SNEGSKA (reference sequence).

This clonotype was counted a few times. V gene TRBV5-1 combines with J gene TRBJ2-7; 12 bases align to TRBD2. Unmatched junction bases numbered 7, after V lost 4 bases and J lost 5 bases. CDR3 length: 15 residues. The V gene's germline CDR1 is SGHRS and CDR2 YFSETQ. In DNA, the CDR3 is TGCGCCAGCAGCGACCTAGCGGGGGGGCCTCACGAGCAGTACTTC. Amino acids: CASSDLAGGPHEQYF.

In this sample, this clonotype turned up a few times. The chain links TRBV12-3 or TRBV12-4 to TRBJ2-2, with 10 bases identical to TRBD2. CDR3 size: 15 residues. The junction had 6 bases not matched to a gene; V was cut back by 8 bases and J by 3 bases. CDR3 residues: CASERGGKDTGELFF. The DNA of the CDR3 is TGTGCCAGCGAGCGGGGGGGGAAGGACACCGGGGAGCTGTTTTTT.

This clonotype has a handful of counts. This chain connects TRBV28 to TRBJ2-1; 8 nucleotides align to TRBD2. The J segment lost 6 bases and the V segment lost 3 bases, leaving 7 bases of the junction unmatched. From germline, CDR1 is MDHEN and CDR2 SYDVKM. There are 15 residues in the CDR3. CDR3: CASSFVAGGFNEQFF. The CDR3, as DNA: TGTGCCAGCAGTTTTGTTGCGGGGGGATTCAATGAGCAGTTCTTC.

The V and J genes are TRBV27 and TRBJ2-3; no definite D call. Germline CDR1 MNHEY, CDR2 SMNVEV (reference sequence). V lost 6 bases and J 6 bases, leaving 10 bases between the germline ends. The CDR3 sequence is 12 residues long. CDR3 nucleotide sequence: TGTGCCAGCAGGGCATTCGGGGATACGCAGTATTTT. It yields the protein CASRAFGDTQYF.